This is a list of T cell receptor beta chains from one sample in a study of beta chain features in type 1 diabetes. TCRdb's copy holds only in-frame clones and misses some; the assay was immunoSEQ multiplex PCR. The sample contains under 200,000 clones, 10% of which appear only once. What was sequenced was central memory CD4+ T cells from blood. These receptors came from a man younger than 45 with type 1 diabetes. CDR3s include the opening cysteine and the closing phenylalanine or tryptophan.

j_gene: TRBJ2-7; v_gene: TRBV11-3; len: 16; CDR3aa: CASSSQKLAGAYEQYF
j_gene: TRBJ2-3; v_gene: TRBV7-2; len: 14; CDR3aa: CASSPHRGADTQYF
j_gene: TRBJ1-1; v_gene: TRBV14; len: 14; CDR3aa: CASSQTTGNTEAFF
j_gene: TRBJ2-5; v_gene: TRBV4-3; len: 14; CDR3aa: CASSQEPGEETQYF
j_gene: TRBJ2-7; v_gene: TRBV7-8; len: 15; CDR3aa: CASSLAAGRMFEQYF
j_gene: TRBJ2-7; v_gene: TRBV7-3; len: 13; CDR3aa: CASSYGEASEQYF
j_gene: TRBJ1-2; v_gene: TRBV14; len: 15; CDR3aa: CASSQVAQGLYGYTF
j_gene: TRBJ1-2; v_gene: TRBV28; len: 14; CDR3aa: CASQRGGSNYGYTF
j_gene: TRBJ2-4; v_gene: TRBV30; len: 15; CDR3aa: CAYTGQVEAKNIQYF
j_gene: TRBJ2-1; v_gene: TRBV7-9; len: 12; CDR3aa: CASSSTSLGQFF
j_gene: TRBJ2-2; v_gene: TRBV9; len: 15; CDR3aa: CASSVEYTNTGELFF
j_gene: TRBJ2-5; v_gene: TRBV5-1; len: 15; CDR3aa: CASSSTAGARETQYF
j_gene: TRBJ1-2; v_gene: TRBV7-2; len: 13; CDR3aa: CASSLDREYGYTF
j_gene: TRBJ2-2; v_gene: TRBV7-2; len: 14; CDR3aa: CASSLGQLAGELFF
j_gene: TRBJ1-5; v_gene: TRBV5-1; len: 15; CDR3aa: CASSLGDSSNQPQHF
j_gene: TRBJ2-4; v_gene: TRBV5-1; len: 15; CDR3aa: CASSVAYQGQGSQYF
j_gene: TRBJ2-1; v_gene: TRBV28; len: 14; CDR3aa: CASSYTGQVDEQFF
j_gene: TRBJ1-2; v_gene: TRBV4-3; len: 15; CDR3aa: CASSQVQGSGYGYTF
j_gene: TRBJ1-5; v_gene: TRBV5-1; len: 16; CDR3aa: CASSLGPGGPTQPQHF
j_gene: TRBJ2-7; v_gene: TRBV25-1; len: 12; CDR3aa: CASSPGQGEQYF
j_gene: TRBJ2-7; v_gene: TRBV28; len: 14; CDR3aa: CASSTVQEWTEGYF
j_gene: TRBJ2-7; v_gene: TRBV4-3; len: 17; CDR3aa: CASSQEVTSGGNYEQYF